What follows are 2 T cell receptor beta chains derived from one specimen sequenced in a study of blood T cell repertoires in COVID-19. Measured with immunoSEQ multiplex PCR; TCRdb has only the in-frame clones, and not every one. This table holds 200,000 to 300,000 clones, about 89% found once. Sample: PBMCs or T cells enriched from blood (not recorded which). The source of these receptors is a woman younger than 30 who had recovered from COVID-19.

This chain uses TRBV15 with TRBJ1-4; no clear D. V dropped 0 bases and J dropped 5 bases, with 10 bases sitting between them. This CDR3 spans 15 amino acids. Germline V gene sequence: CDR1 LNHNV, CDR2 YYDKDF (reference sequence). CDR3 amino acids: CATSRDGGVNEKLFF. In nucleotides, the CDR3 is TGTGCCACCAGCAGAGATGGCGGGGTGAATGAAAAACTGTTTTTT.

The chain employs TRBV6-5 and TRBJ2-3, with 12 bases identical to TRBD2. The V gene's germline CDR1 is MNHEY and CDR2 SVGAGI. J gave up 3 bases and V 4 bases, and 2 bases lay outside the gene matches. The CDR3 has 15 amino acids. CDR3 sequence reads: CASSSLAGGTDTQYF. CDR3 DNA sequence: TGTGCCAGCAGTTCCCTAGCGGGAGGGACAGATACGCAGTATTTT.